This T cell receptor beta chain was sequenced for a study of Ad26.COV2.S vaccination and SARS-CoV-2 variants. Whole-study context: A COV1001 Ad26.COV2.S trial-arm participant provided the sample. Study-wide results and caveats: Total T cell responses may have been underestimated by the TCR breadth and depth analyses.

Note on this clone: Its target is unknown.

The sample's treatment: roughly 18 received Ad26.COV2.S at low or high dose, single or two shots; about five received placebo; per-sample allocation not given. Sampling took place 63 days after the first vaccine or placebo injection. Whoever gave the sample was an adult aged 18-55 years in Boston. This CDR3 has 18 residues. The V end was cut by 0 bases, the J end by 0 bases, with 17 bases between. The V gene's germline CDR1 is LGHNT and CDR2 FRNRAP. Using immunoSEQ multiplex PCR, the repertoire was profiled, and TCRdb retains in-frame clones only, with some absent. The sample records roughly 380,000 clones, around 87% being singletons.

This rearrangement joins TRBV12-5 to TRBJ1-2; no firm D call. Sequencing used peripheral blood, obtained in a trial of Ad26.COV2.S vaccine versus placebo. This sequence was found in a person aged 18-65 years who received the Ad26.COV2.S COVID-19 vaccine or a placebo. The CDR3 region is CASGLVAGFERANYGYTF. As DNA, the CDR3 is TGTGCTAGTGGTTTGGTAGCGGGATTCGAACGAGCTAACTATGGCTACACCTTC. Filled out from reference TRBV12-5 and TRBJ1-2, the complete variable domain reads DARVTQTPRHKVTEMGQEVTMRCQPILGHNTVFWYRQTMMQGLELLAYFRNRAPLDDSGMPKDRFSAEMPDATLATLKIQPSEPRDSAVYFCASGLVAGFERANYGYTFGSGTRLTVV.